The T cell receptor beta chain under discussion was sequenced for a study of blood T cells in healthy people across ages. Study-level points and caveats: Across the age range, TCR beta diversity per million T cells fell in a roughly linear way.

Through a sample-barcoded 5' primer and a J-beta primer mix, a second PCR was run for about 6 to 12 cycles. TCRdb analysed the 5' RACE reads with MiXCR anew, one entry per CDR3 protein. The table has about 1.4 million distinct CDR3 sequences, around 59% seen once. The germline CDR1 and CDR2 sequences are SGHRS and YFSETQ. The CDR3 loop spans 15 amino acids. This clonotype was recorded once. Antigen unknown. Germline and junction disagree at one end, which may indicate a read error. Sequencing was done on a sample of blood. This TCR came from a man younger than 35 in good health. The chain carries TRBV5-1 and TRBJ2-6; a weak D match, TRBD1 (5 bases). CDR3 amino acids: CASSLAESGANVLTF. Here the CDR3 DNA reads TGCGCCAGCAGCTTGGCCGAGTCTGGGGCCAATGTCCTGACTTTC.